The 3 T cell receptor beta chains given below trace back to one sample, sequenced in a study of Graves' ophthalmopathy and Graves' hyperthyroidism (dated by TCRdb to about 2018). Sequenced using an Illumina HiSeq 2000. TCR beta CDR3 regions were amplified from RNA transcripts for repertoire sequencing. A first-round RT-PCR used HTBI primers with the Qiagen OneStep RT-PCR kit, followed by a second-round multiplex PCR, size selection and purification. TCRdb trimmed public reads at Q25 via fastp, called clones via MiXCR and kept in-frame beta chains. Rows are unified per CDR3 protein, each entry keeping the most common DNA and genes. The table for this sample lists about 200,000 distinct CDR3 sequences; about 32% of them were counted only once. The leading ten clones occupy approximately 9.6% of the sample. Material: peripheral blood. The source is a man aged 45-65 years with Graves' ophthalmopathy. Donor details come from another sample of the same person, matched by shared clones.

The J gene is TRBJ1-2, the V gene TRBV28; TRBD1 aligns across 12 bases. CDR1 and CDR2 from the germline V gene are MDHEN and SYDVKM. The CDR3 extends over 15 amino acids. V was pared by 9 bases and J by 4 bases, with 9 bases of the junction left unmatched. The CDR3 sequence is CASHGRDRGPYGYTF. The CDR3 region has the DNA TGTGCCAGTCATGGAAGGGACAGGGGGCCCTATGGCTACACCTTC.

The chain has TRBV11-2 and TRBJ2-7; TRBD1 matches at 7 bases. Germline V gene sequence: CDR1 SGHAT, CDR2 FQNNGV. The CDR3 has 15 residues. In DNA, the CDR3 is TGTCCCAAGCTGCTGGCACAGGGGCCAACCTACGAGCAGTACTTC. Translation: CPKLLAQGPTYEQYF.

The chain couples TRBV6-2 or TRBV6-3 to TRBJ2-7; D gene unclear. The CDR3 has 12 amino acids. From germline, CDR1 is MNHEY and CDR2 SVGEGT. The V end was cut by 8 bases, the J end by 0 bases, with 8 bases between. CDR3 in amino acids: CASAYLSYEQYF. The CDR3 bases are TGTGCCAGCGCCTACCTCTCCTACGAGCAGTACTTC.